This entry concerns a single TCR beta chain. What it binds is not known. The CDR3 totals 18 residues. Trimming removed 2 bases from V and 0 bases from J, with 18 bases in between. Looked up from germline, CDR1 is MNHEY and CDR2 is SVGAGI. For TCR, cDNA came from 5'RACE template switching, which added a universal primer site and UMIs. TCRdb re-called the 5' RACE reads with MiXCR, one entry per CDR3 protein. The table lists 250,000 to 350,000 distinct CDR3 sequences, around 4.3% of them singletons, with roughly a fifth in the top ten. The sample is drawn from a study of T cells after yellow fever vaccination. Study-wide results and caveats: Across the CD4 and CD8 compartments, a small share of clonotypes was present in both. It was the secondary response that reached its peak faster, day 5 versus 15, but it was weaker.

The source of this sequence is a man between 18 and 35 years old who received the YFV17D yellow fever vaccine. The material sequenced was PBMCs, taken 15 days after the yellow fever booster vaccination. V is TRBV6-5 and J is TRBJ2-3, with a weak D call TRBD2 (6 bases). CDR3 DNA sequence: TGTGCCAGCAGTTACAGCCCACGGGGGTGGTCAAGCACAGATACGCAGTATTTT. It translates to CASSYSPRGWSSTDTQYF.